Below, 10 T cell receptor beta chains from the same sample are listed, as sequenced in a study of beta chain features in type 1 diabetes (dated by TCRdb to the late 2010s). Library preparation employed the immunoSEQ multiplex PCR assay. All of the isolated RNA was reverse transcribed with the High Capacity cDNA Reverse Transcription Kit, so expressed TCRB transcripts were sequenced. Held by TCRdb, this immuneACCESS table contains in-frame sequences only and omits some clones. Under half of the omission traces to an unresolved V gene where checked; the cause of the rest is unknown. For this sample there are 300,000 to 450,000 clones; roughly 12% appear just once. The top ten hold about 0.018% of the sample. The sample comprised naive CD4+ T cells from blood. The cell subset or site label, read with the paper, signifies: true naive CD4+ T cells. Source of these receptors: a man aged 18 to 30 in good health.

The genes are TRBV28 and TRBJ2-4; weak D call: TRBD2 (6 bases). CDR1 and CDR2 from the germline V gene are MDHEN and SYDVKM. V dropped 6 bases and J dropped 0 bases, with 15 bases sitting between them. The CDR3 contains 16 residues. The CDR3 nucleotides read TGTGCCAGCAGCCATAGCGGAACCCTAGCCAAAAACATTCAGTACTTC. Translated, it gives CASSHSGTLAKNIQYF.

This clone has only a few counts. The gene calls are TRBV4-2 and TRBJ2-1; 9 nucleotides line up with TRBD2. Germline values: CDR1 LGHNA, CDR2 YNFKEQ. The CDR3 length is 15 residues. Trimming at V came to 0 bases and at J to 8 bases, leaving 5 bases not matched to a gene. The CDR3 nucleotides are TGTGCCAGCAGCCAAGATAACCCTAGCGGGGATGAGCAGTTCTTC. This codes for CASSQDNPSGDEQFF.

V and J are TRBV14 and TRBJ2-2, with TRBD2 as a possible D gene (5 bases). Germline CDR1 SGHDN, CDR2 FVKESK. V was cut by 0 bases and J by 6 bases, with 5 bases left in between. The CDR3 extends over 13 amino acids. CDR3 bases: TGTGCCAGCAGCCAAGAGAGGGCCGGGGAGCTGTTTTTT. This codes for CASSQERAGELFF.

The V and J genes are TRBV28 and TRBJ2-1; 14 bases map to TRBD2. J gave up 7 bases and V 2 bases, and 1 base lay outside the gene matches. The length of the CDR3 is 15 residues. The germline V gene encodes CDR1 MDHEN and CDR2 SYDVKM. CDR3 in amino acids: CASSLGTSGSNEQFF. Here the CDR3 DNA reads TGTGCCAGCAGTTTAGGGACTAGCGGGAGTAATGAGCAGTTCTTC.

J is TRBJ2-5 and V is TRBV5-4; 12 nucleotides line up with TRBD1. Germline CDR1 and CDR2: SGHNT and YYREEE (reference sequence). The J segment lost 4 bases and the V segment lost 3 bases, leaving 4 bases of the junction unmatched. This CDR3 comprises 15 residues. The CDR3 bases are TGTGCCAGCAGCTCGGGACAGGGGGCTGGAGAGACCCAGTACTTC. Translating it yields CASSSGQGAGETQYF.

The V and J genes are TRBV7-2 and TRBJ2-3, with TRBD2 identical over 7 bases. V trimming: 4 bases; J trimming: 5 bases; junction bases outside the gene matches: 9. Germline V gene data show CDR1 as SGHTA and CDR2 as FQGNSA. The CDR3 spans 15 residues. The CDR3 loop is CASSSRGGSEDTQYF. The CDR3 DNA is TGTGCCAGCAGCTCCCGGGGAGGGTCGGAAGATACGCAGTATTTT.

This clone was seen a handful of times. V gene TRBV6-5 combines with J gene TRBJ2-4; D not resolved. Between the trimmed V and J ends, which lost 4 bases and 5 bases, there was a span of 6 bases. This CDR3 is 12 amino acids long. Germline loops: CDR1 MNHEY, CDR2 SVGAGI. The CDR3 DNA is TGTGCCAGCAGTTCTCTTCAAAACATTCAGTACTTC. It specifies CASSSLQNIQYF.

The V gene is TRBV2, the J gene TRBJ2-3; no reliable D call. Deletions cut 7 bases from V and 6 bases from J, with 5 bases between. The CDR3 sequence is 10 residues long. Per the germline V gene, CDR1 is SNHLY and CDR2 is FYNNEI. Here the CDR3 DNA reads TGTGCCAGCACCGGGGATACGCAGTATTTT. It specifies CASTGDTQYF.

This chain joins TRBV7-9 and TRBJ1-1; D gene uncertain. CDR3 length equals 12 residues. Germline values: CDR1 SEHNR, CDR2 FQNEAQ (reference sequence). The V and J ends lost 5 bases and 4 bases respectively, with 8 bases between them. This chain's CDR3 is CASSRVTTEAFF. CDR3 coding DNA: TGTGCCAGCAGCCGGGTGACCACTGAAGCTTTCTTT.

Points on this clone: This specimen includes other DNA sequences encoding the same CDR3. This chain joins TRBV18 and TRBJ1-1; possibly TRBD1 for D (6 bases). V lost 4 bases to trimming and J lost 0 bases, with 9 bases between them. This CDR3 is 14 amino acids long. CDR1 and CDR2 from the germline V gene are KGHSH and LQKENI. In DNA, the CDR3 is TGTGCCAGCTCACTCGGACAGTTGAACACTGAAGCTTTCTTT. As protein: CASSLGQLNTEAFF.